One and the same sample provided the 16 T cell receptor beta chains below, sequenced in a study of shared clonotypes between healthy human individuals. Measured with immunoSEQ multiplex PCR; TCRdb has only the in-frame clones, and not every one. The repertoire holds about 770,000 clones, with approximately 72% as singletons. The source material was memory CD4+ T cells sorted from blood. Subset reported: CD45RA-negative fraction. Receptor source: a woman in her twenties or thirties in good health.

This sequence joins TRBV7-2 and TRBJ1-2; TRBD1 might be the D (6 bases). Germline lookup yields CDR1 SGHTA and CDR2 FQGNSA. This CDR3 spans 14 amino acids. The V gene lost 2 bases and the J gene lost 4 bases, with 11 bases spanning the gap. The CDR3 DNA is TGTGCCAGCAGCTTATATACAGGGCCCTATGGCTACACCTTC. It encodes CASSLYTGPYGYTF.

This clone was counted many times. DNA of the CDR3: TGTGCCAGTAGTATTTTGAGCGGGACAAACATTCAGTACTTC. It codes for CASSILSGTNIQYF. V and J are TRBV19 and TRBJ2-4; 7 bases line up with TRBD2. V shed 3 bases and J 6 bases; nucleotides not matched to a gene: 5. Per germline, CDR1 LNHDA and CDR2 SQIVND (reference sequence). This CDR3 spans 14 amino acids.

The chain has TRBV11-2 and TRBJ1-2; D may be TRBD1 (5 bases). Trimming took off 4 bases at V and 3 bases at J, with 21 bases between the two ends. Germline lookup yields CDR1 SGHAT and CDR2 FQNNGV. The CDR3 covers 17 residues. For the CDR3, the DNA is TGTGCCAGCAGCTCCGGGACGGCCTTGCCCGGCGACTATGGCTACACCTTC. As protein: CASSSGTALPGDYGYTF.

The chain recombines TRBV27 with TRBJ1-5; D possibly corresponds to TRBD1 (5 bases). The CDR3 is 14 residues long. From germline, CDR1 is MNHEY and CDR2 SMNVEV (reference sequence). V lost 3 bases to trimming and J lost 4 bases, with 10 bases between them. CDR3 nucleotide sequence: TGTGCCAGCAGTTTTCGGGGGGTGAATCAGCCCCAGCATTTT. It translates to CASSFRGVNQPQHF.

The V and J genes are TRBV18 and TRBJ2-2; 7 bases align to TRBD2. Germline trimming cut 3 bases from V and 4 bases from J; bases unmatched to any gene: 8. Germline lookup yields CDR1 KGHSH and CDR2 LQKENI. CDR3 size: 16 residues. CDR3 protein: CASSPRSSGRTGELFF. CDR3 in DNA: TGTGCCAGCTCACCCCGGAGTAGCGGGCGCACCGGGGAGCTGTTTTTT.

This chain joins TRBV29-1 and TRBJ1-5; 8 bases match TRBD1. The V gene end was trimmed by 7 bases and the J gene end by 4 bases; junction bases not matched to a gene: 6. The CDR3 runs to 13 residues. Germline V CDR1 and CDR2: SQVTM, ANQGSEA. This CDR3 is CSALQGENQPQHF. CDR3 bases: TGCAGCGCCTTACAGGGGGAAAATCAGCCCCAGCATTTT.

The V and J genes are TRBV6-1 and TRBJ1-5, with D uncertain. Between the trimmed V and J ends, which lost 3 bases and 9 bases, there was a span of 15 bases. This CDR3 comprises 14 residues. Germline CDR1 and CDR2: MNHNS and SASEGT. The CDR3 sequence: CASSDNPFPWPQHF. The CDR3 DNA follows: TGTGCCAGCAGTGATAACCCCTTCCCTTGGCCCCAGCATTTT.

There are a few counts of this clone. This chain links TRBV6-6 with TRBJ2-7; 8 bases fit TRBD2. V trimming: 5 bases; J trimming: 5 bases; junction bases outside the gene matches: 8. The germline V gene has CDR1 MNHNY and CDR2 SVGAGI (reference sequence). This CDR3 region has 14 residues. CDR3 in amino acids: CASSGTRGFHEQYF. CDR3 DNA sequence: TGTGCCAGCAGTGGGACTAGGGGGTTCCACGAGCAGTACTTC.

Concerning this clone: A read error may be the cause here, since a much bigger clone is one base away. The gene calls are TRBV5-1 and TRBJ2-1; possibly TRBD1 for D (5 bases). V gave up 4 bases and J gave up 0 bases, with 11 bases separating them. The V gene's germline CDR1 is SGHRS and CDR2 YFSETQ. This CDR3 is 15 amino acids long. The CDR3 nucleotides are TGCGCCAGCAGCGCCGACAGCATCTCCTACAATGAGCAGTTCTTC. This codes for CASSADSISYNEQFF.

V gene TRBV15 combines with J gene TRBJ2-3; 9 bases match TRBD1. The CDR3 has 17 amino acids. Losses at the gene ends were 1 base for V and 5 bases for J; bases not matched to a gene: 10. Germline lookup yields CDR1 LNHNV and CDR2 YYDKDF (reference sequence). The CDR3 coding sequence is TGTGCCACCAGCAGAGCTTACAGGGGGCGCCCCGGAGATACGCAGTATTTT. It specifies CATSRAYRGRPGDTQYF.

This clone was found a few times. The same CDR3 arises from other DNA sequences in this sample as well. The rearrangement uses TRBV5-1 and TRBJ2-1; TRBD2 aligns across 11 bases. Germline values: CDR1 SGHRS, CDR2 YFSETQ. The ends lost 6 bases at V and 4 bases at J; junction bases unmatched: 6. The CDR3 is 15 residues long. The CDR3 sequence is CASTISSGGYNEQFF. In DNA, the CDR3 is TGCGCCAGCACTATCTCTAGCGGGGGGTACAATGAGCAGTTCTTC. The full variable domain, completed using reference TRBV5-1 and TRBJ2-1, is KAGVTQTPRYLIKTRGQQVTLSCSPISGHRSVSWYQQTPGQGLQFLFEYFSETQRNKGNFPGRFSGRQFSNSRSEMNVSTLELGDSALYLCASTISSGGYNEQFFGPGTRLTVL.

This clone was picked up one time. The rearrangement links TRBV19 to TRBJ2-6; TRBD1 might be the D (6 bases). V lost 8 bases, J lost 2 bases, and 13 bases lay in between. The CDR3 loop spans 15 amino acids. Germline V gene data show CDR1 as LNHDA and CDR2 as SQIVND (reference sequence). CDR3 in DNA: TGTGCCAGTGGAACTAACAGGGCTGGGGCCAACGTCCTGACTTTC. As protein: CASGTNRAGANVLTF. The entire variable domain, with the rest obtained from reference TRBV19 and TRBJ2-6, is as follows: DGGITQSPKYLFRKEGQNVTLSCEQNLNHDAMYWYRQDPGQGLRLIYYSQIVNDFQKGDIAEGYSVSREKKESFPLTVTSAQKNPTAFYLCASGTNRAGANVLTFGAGSRLTVL.

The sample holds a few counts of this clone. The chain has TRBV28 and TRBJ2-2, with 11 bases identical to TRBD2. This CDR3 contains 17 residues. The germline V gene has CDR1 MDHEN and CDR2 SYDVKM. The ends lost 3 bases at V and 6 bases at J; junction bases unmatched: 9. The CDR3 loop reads CASSLPGIAGGSGELFF. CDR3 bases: TGTGCCAGCAGTTTGCCTGGTATAGCGGGAGGGTCCGGGGAGCTGTTTTTT.

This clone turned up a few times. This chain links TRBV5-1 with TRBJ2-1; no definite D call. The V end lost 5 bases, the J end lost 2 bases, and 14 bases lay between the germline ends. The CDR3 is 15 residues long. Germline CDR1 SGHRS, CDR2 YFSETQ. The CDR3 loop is CASSPDSVAYNEQFF. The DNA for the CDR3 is TGCGCCAGCAGTCCCGACTCTGTTGCCTACAATGAGCAGTTCTTC.

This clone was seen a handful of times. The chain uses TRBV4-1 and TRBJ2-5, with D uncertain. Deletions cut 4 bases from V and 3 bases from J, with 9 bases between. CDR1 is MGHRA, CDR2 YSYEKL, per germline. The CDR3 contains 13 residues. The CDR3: CASSLLGEETQYF. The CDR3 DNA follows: TGCGCCAGCAGCCTCCTCGGAGAAGAGACCCAGTACTTC.

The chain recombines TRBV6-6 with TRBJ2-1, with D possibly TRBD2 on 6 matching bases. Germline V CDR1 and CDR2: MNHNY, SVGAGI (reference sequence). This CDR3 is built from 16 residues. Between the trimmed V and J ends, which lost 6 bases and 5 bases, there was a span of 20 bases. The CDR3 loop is CASSRQWAGKDNEQFF. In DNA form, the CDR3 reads TGTGCCAGCAGCCGCCAGTGGGCGGGGAAAGACAATGAGCAGTTCTTC.